This entry concerns a single T cell receptor beta chain. This record comes from a study of blood T cell repertoires in COVID-19. Study context: Sites across the United States, Italy and Spain contributed samples from acute and convalescent COVID-19. The cDNA or gDNA used as material had been derived from T cells, B-cell-depleted T cells, or PBMCs.

Original analysis: Estimates of nucleated cell counts were drawn from the amplification of reference gene primers. TCRdb keeps only in-frame clones here, not all; method: immunoSEQ multiplex PCR. V and J calls and clone size follow that table, whereas D and trimming were derived from the DNA. The table includes 150,000 to 200,000 clones, 87% detected once. Germline values: CDR1 MNHEY, CDR2 SMNVEV (reference sequence). The CDR3 loop spans 14 amino acids. The V end lost 2 bases, the J end lost 2 bases, and 7 bases lay between the germline ends. What was sequenced was peripheral blood. The V gene is TRBV27, the J gene TRBJ1-3, with D possibly matching TRBD1 (6 bases). The source of this sequence is a man in his fifties or sixties with active or convalescent COVID-19. The CDR3 DNA is TGTGCCAGCAGTTTAGGGGGCCCTGGAAACACCATATATTTT. It specifies CASSLGGPGNTIYF.